These 18 T cell receptor beta chains were sequenced from one sample in a study of T cell responses to AZD1222 COVID-19 vaccine. The table came from immunoSEQ multiplex PCR; TCRdb's copy has only in-frame clones and leaves some out. This sample yields roughly 150,000 clones, of which around 90% are seen a single time; 1.9% belongs to the top ten. The sample here was peripheral blood, taken on day 0 of AZD1222 vaccination. The receptors stem from an adult in good health.

The chain combines TRBV6-2 or TRBV6-3 with TRBJ1-6; no reliable D call. Trimming stripped 2 bases from V and 5 bases from J, with 4 bases between. Germline assignment: CDR1 MNHEY and CDR2 SVGEGT. The CDR3 has 13 residues. DNA for the CDR3: TGTGCCAGCAGTTACACAGATAATTCACCCCTCCACTTT. Residues: CASSYTDNSPLHF.

The chain couples TRBV27 to TRBJ1-5, with D perhaps TRBD1 (5 bases). Trimming stripped 4 bases from V and 7 bases from J, with 11 bases between. This CDR3 is 13 amino acids long. The germline V gene has CDR1 MNHEY and CDR2 SMNVEV (reference sequence). In DNA form, the CDR3 reads TGTGCCAGCAGTTCGAGGACACGACAGCCCCAGCATTTT. This encodes CASSSRTRQPQHF.

The V call is TRBV2, the J call TRBJ2-2; 7 bases are a match to TRBD2. Germline V gene lookup returns CDR1 SNHLY and CDR2 FYNNEI. The CDR3 spans 15 residues. Trimming removed 6 bases from V and 6 bases from J; junction bases left unmatched: 10. The DNA of the CDR3 is TGTGCCAGCAGGGGACTAAGCAGGATCGCCGGGGAGCTGTTTTTT. Translated: CASRGLSRIAGELFF.

The chain has TRBV30 and TRBJ1-1; D is unclear. This CDR3 has 12 amino acids. Germline assignment: CDR1 GTSNPN and CDR2 SVGIG (reference sequence). The V end was cut by 5 bases, the J end by 0 bases, with 7 bases between. CDR3 in amino acids: CAWGGVNTEAFF. The CDR3 DNA is TGTGCCTGGGGTGGGGTGAACACTGAAGCTTTCTTT.

V gene TRBV15 combines with J gene TRBJ2-2; possible D gene TRBD2, 6 bases. The CDR3 length is 15 residues. V lost 5 bases and J 1 base, leaving 11 bases between the germline ends. The germline gives CDR1 LNHNV, CDR2 YYDKDF (reference sequence). CDR3 sequence (DNA): TGTGCCACCAGCGCCGGGACTTTGAACACCGGGGAGCTGTTTTTT. Translation: CATSAGTLNTGELFF.

The chain employs TRBV10-3 and TRBJ1-6; no definite D call. The germline gives CDR1 ENHRY, CDR2 SYGVKD. This CDR3 is 13 amino acids long. V was clipped by 0 bases and J by 7 bases, with 4 bases between them. The CDR3 region has the DNA TGTGCCATCAGTGAGTCTCTGAATTCACCCCTCCACTTT. This sequence encodes CAISESLNSPLHF.

This chain uses TRBV28 with TRBJ1-2; D remains unclear. The length of the CDR3 is 12 residues. Germline V gene sequence: CDR1 MDHEN, CDR2 SYDVKM. Trimming cost V 4 bases and J 6 bases, with 9 bases left between them. For the CDR3, the DNA is TGTGCCAGCAGTTCCGGACTCGATGGCTACACCTTC. It encodes CASSSGLDGYTF.

V gene TRBV28 combines with J gene TRBJ2-3; the D gene is possibly TRBD1 (6 bases). Germline V gene sequence: CDR1 MDHEN, CDR2 SYDVKM. The germline V and J ends were trimmed by 5 bases and 5 bases, with 20 bases remaining between them. This CDR3 has 16 amino acids. This CDR3 is CASSGIGQPLRDTQYF. In DNA, the CDR3 is TGTGCCAGCAGTGGGATCGGACAGCCCTTGCGAGATACGCAGTATTTT.

This clone has a single count. The CDR3 region has the DNA TGTGCCAGCAGTGAAAAGCCCCATCAGCCCCAGCATTTT. Its protein is CASSEKPHQPQHF. This sequence joins TRBV2 and TRBJ1-5; D remains unclear. Deletions cut 2 bases from V and 5 bases from J, with 7 bases between. CDR1 and CDR2 (germline): SNHLY, FYNNEI. This CDR3 is built from 13 residues. Using reference TRBV2 and TRBJ1-5 for the parts outside the CDR3, the full variable domain is EPEVTQTPSHQVTQMGQEVILRCVPISNHLYFYWYRQILGQKVEFLVSFYNNEISEKSEIFDDQFSVERPDGSNFTLKIRSTKLEDSAMYFCASSEKPHQPQHFGDGTRLSIL.

This clone was seen only once. The V and J genes are TRBV29-1 and TRBJ2-7; D possibly corresponds to TRBD1 (5 bases). The CDR3 has 14 residues. Germline CDR1 is SQVTM and CDR2 is ANQGSEA. The V end lost 0 bases, the J end lost 1 base, and 10 bases lay between the germline ends. CDR3: CSVEDTRASYEQYF. Here the CDR3 DNA reads TGCAGCGTTGAAGATACCAGGGCTTCCTACGAGCAGTACTTC.

In its sample, this clone was seen once. V gene TRBV29-1 combines with J gene TRBJ1-1; possible D gene TRBD1, 6 bases. The ends were cut back, 3 bases at V and 9 bases at J, with 11 bases in the middle. Per germline, CDR1 SQVTM and CDR2 ANQGSEA. The CDR3 extends over 11 amino acids. Here the CDR3 DNA reads TGCAGCGTTGAGGGGGCATTGAAAGCTTTCTTT. It is translated as CSVEGALKAFF.

This rearrangement joins TRBV29-1 to TRBJ1-1; D perhaps matches TRBD1 (6 bases). Germline CDR1 reads SQVTM; CDR2 reads ANQGSEA. The CDR3 loop spans 13 amino acids. V lost 3 bases and J lost 5, with 13 bases in between. CDR3 sequence reads: CSVERGGKTEAFF. The CDR3 bases are TGCAGCGTTGAGAGGGGGGGAAAGACTGAAGCTTTCTTT.

The V and J genes are TRBV30 and TRBJ2-7, with D possibly being TRBD1 (6 bases). This CDR3 has 14 amino acids. Germline loops: CDR1 GTSNPN, CDR2 SVGIG (reference sequence). Trimming removed 7 bases at V and 2 bases at J, with 18 bases between. The CDR3 DNA sequence: TGTGCCTCGACAGGTTCTCCCTCAGCCTACGAGCAGTACTTC. It is translated as CASTGSPSAYEQYF.

The rearrangement joins TRBV4-3 to TRBJ1-2, with D perhaps matching TRBD1 (5 bases). In germline, CDR1 is LGHNA, CDR2 YSLEER. The CDR3 sequence is 13 residues long. Trimming stripped 4 bases from V and 8 bases from J, with 14 bases between. The CDR3 coding sequence is TGCGCCAGCAGCCGGTGGGAGGGGAACGGCTACACCTTC. Protein: CASSRWEGNGYTF.

This chain uses TRBV7-8 with TRBJ2-7; 8 bases line up with TRBD2. This CDR3 comprises 16 residues. Trimming removed 5 bases from V and 0 bases from J; junction bases left unmatched: 9. The germline V gene has CDR1 SGHVS and CDR2 FQNEAQ. CDR3 in DNA: TGTGCCAGCAGCCCCCTTAGCGGGACCTTCTCCTACGAGCAGTACTTC. Translating gives CASSPLSGTFSYEQYF.

In its sample, this clone was seen once. The chain employs TRBV6-2 or TRBV6-3 and TRBJ2-7, with 9 positions matching TRBD1. The ends lost 6 bases at V and 2 bases at J; junction bases unmatched: 5. From germline, CDR1 is MNHEY and CDR2 SVGEGT. The CDR3 length is 14 residues. This CDR3 is CASSRDRVAYEQYF. The CDR3 nucleotides read TGTGCCAGCAGCCGGGACAGGGTTGCCTACGAGCAGTACTTC.

The sample holds one count of this clone. The V call is TRBV11-2, the J call TRBJ1-2; 7 bases map to TRBD1. CDR3 size: 16 residues. Germline V gene data show CDR1 as SGHAT and CDR2 as FQNNGV. V lost 5 bases, J lost 4 bases, and 13 bases stayed unmatched. CDR3 protein: CASSTSSFGTVYGYTF. CDR3 bases: TGTGCCAGCAGCACAAGTTCGTTTGGGACAGTCTATGGCTACACCTTC. Using reference TRBV11-2 and TRBJ1-2 for the parts outside the CDR3, the full variable domain is EAGVAQSPRYKIIEKRQSVAFWCNPISGHATLYWYQQILGQGPKLLIQFQNNGVVDDSQLPKDRFSAERLKGVDSTLKIQPAKLEDSAVYLCASSTSSFGTVYGYTFGSGTRLTVV.

This sequence joins TRBV3-1 (or the pseudogene TRBV3-2) and TRBJ1-2, with no clear D. The V end was cut by 2 bases, the J end by 5 bases, with 9 bases between. Germline V CDR1 and CDR2: LGHDT, YNNKEL (reference sequence). This CDR3 contains 13 residues. The CDR3 reads CASSQTPDYGYTF. CDR3 DNA sequence: TGTGCCAGCAGCCAAACCCCAGATTATGGCTACACCTTC.